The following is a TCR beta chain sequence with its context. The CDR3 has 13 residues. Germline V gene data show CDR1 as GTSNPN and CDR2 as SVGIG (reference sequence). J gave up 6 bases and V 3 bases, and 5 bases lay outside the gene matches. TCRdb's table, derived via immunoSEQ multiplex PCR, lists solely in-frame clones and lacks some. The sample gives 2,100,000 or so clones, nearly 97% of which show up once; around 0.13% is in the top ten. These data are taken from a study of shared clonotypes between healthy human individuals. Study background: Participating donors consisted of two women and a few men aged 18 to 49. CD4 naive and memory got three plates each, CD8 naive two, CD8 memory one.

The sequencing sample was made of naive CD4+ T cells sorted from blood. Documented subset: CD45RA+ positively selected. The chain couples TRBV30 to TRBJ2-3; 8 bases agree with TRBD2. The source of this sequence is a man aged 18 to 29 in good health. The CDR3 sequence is CAWRVAGYDTQYF. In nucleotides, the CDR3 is TGTGCCTGGAGAGTAGCGGGATATGATACGCAGTATTTT.